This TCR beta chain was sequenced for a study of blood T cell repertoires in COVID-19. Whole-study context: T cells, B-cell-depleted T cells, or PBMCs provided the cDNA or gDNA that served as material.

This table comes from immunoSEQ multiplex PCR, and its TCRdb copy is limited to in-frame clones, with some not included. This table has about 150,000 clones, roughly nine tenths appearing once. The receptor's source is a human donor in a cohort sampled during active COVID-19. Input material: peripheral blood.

In DNA form, the CDR3 reads TGTGCCTGGAGGGACAGCAGCACTGAAGCTTTCTTT. Amino acids: CAWRDSSTEAFF. The chain carries TRBV30 and TRBJ1-1, with a possible D match to TRBD1 (6 bases). There are 12 residues in the CDR3. V was cut by 3 bases and J by 4 bases, with 9 bases left in between. Germline V lookup: CDR1 GTSNPN, CDR2 SVGIG (reference sequence).